This T cell receptor (beta chain) was captured in a study of blood T cell repertoires in COVID-19. Germline V gives CDR1 SGHNT, CDR2 YENEEA. CDR3 length: 15 residues. V lost 0 bases and J lost 2, with 11 bases in between. Sequenced by immunoSEQ multiplex PCR; TCRdb stores in-frame clones only, minus some. Here the sample spans about 64,000 clones, more than 75% being singletons. Membership in each cohort depended on participant-reported clinical history. J is TRBJ2-7 and V is TRBV11-3; weak D call: TRBD2 (5 bases). The receptor comes from a middle-aged woman who had recovered from COVID-19. The material sequenced was PBMCs or T cells enriched from blood (not recorded which). The CDR3: CASSLDPGLPYEQYF. The CDR3, as DNA: TGTGCCAGCAGCTTAGACCCCGGACTCCCCTACGAGCAGTACTTC.